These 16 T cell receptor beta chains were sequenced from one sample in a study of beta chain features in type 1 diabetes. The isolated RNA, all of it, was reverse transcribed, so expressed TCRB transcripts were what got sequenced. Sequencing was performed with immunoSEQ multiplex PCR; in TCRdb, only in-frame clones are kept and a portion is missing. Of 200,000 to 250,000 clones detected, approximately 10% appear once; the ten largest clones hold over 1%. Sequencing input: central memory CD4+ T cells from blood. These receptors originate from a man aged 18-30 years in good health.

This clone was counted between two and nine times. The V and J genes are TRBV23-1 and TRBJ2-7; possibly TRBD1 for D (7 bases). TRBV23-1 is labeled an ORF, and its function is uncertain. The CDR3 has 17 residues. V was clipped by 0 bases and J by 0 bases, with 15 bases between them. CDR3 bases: TGCGCCAGCAGTCAATCCCCGACAGGGAGGAGCTCCTACGAGCAGTACTTC. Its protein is CASSQSPTGRSSYEQYF.

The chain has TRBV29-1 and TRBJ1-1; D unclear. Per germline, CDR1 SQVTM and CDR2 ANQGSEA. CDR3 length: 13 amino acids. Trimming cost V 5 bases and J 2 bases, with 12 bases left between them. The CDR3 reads CSVFGSRNTEAFF. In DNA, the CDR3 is TGCAGCGTTTTTGGGAGTAGAAACACTGAAGCTTTCTTT.

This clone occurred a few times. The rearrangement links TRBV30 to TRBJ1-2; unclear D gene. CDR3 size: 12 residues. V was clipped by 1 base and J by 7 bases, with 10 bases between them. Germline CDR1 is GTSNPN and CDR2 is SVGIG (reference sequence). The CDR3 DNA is TGTGCCTGGAGTGGCCGGGCCGGTGGCTACACCTTC. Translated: CAWSGRAGGYTF.

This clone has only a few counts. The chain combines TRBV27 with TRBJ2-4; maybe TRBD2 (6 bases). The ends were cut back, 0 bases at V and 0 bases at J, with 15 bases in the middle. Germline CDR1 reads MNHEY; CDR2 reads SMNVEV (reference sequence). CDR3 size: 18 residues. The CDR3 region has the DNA TGTGCCAGCAGTTTATCGGTCGGACTATCGCTAGCCAAAAACATTCAGTACTTC. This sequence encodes CASSLSVGLSLAKNIQYF.

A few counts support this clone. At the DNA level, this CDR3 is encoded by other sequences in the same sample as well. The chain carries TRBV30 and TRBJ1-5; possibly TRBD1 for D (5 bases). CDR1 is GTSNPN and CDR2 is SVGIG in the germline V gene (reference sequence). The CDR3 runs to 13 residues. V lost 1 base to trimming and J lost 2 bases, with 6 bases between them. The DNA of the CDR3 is TGTGCCTGGAGTGGGGGCGGCAATCAGCCCCAGCATTTT. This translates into CAWSGGGNQPQHF.

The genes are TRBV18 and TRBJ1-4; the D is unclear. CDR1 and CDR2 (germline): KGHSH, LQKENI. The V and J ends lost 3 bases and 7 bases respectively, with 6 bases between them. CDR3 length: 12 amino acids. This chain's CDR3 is CASSPEGEKLFF. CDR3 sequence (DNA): TGTGCCAGCTCACCGGAGGGTGAAAAACTGTTTTTT.

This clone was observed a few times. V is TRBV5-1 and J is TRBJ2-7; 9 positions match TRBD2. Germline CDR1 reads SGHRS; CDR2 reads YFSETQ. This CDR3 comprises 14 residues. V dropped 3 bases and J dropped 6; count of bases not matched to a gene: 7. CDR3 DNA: TGCGCCAGCAGCTCTCTAGCGGGACCCTCCGAGCAGTACTTC. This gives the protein CASSSLAGPSEQYF.

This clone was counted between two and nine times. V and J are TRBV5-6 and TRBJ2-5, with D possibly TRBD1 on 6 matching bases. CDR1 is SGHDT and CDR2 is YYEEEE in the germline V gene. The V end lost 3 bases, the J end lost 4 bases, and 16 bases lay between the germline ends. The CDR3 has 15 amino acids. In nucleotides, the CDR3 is TGTGCCAGCAGCTCCAAGTACACAGGGCCAGAGACCCAGTACTTC. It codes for CASSSKYTGPETQYF.

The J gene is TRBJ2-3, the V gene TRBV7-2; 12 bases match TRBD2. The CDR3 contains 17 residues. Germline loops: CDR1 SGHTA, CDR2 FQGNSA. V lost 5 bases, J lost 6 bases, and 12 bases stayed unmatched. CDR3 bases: TGTGCCAGCAGCCTCCGATTCCTAGCGGGAGGGTCGGATACGCAGTATTTT. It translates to CASSLRFLAGGSDTQYF.

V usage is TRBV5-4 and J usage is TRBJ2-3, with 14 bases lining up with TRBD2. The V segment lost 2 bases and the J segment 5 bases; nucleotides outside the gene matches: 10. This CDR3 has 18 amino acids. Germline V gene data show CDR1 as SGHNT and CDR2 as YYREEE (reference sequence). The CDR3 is CASSLGTSGRGRGDTQYF. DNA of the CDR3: TGTGCCAGCAGCTTAGGGACTAGCGGGAGAGGTCGTGGAGATACGCAGTATTTT.

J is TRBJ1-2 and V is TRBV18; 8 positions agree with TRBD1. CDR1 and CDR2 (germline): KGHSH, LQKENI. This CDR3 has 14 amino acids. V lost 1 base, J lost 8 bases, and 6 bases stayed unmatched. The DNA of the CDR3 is TGTGCCAGCTCACCACTGGACAGGGAAAGCGGCTACACCTTC. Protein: CASSPLDRESGYTF.

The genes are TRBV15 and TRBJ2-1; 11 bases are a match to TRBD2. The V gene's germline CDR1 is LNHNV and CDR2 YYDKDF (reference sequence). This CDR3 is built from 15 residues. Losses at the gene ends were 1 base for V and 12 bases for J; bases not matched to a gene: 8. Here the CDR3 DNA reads TGTGCCACCAGCAGAGGAGTAGCGGGAGGGTTTAGGCAGTTCTTC. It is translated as CATSRGVAGGFRQFF.

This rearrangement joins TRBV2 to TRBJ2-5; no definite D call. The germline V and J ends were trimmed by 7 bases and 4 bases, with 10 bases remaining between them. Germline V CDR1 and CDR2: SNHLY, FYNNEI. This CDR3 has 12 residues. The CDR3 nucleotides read TGTGCCAGCATGAGCACGGGAGAGACCCAGTACTTC. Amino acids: CASMSTGETQYF.

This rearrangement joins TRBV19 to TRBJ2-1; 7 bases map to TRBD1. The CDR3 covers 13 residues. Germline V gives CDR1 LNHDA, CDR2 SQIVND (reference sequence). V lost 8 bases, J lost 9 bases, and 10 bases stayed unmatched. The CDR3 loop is CASSPRGLGEQFF. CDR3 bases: TGTGCCAGTTCGCCGAGGGGGCTCGGTGAGCAGTTCTTC.

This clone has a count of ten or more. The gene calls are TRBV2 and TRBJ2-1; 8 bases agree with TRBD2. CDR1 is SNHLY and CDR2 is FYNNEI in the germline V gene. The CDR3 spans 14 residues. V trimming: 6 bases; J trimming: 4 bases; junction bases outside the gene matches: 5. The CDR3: CASRVAGSYNEQFF. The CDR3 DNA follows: TGTGCCAGCAGGGTAGCGGGATCGTACAATGAGCAGTTCTTC.

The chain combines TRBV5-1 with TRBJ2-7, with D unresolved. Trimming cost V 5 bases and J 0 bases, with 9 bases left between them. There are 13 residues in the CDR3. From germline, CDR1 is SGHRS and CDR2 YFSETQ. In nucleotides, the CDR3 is TGCGCCAGCAGTGACCCGAGCTCCTACGAGCAGTACTTC. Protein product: CASSDPSSYEQYF.